The rows below give T cell receptor beta chains drawn from one sample of a study of blood T cell repertoires in COVID-19. The method was immunoSEQ multiplex PCR; TCRdb's version includes in-frame clones alone and lacks a portion of them. The top ten hold more than 6.5% of the sample, which has about 300,000 clones, around 89% seen once. Sequenced material: peripheral blood. These receptors came from a woman aged 30 to 39 who had recovered from COVID-19. Both conserved end residues are part of each CDR3. The order of the fields is clone size, D gene, V gene, J gene, CDR3 protein, CDR3 DNA. The D gene is left open where the match is weak. Clone size is shown for a subset of rows, as once, few, many or a class of expanded clone.

size: NA; D: NA; V: TRBV14; J: TRBJ1-2; CDR3: CASSQGGIFGGYTF; DNA: TGTGCCAGCAGCCAAGGAGGGATTTTCGGTGGCTACACCTTC
size: NA; D: TRBD2; V: TRBV28; J: TRBJ2-3; CDR3: CASSLWTSGASTDTQYF; DNA: TGTGCCAGCAGTTTATGGACTAGCGGGGCAAGCACAGATACGCAGTATTTT
size: NA; D: NA; V: TRBV7-7; J: TRBJ1-2; CDR3: CASSLGGENGYTF; DNA: TGTGCCAGCAGCTTAGGGGGAGAGAATGGCTACACCTTC
size: NA; D: TRBD2; V: TRBV3-1/TRBV3-2; J: TRBJ2-5; CDR3: CASSLTSVQETQYF; DNA: TGTGCCAGCAGCCTGACTAGCGTCCAAGAGACCCAGTACTTC
size: NA; D: TRBD2; V: TRBV27; J: TRBJ2-3; CDR3: CASSFEVSGVASTDTQYF; DNA: TGTGCCAGCAGTTTTGAAGTTAGCGGGGTTGCGAGCACAGATACGCAGTATTTT
size: NA; D: TRBD2; V: TRBV6-2/TRBV6-3; J: TRBJ2-1; CDR3: CASSLAGGESSRFF; DNA: TGTGCCAGCAGTCTAGCGGGGGGCGAATCCTCTCGGTTCTTC
size: once; D: NA; V: TRBV20-1; J: TRBJ2-7; CDR3: CSGGLSEQYF; DNA: TGCAGTGGGGGCTTATCCGAGCAGTACTTC
size: NA; D: NA; V: TRBV28; J: TRBJ1-5; CDR3: CASILGRGGQPQHF; DNA: TGTGCCAGCATACTCGGACGGGGAGGACAGCCCCAGCATTTT
size: NA; D: NA; V: TRBV5-1; J: TRBJ1-2; CDR3: CASSLGEDGYTF; DNA: TGCGCCAGCAGCTTGGGGGAGGACGGCTACACCTTC
size: once; D: TRBD1; V: TRBV11-2; J: TRBJ1-2; CDR3: CASSLNAGGNGYTF; DNA: TGTGCCAGCAGCTTAAACGCAGGGGGCAATGGCTACACCTTC
size: NA; D: NA; V: TRBV18; J: TRBJ2-3; CDR3: CASSRESSTDTQYF; DNA: TGTGCCAGCTCTCGGGAATCTAGCACAGATACGCAGTATTTT
size: NA; D: TRBD2; V: TRBV15; J: TRBJ2-3; CDR3: CATSRDLLAGDTDTQYF; DNA: TGTGCCACCAGCAGAGATCTTCTAGCGGGGGACACAGATACGCAGTATTTT
size: NA; D: NA; V: TRBV30; J: TRBJ2-5; CDR3: CAWSGTTLETQYF; DNA: TGTGCCTGGAGTGGGACTACGTTGGAGACCCAGTACTTC
size: NA; D: NA; V: TRBV5-4; J: TRBJ2-1; CDR3: CASSAGTALSYNEQFF; DNA: TGTGCCAGCAGCGCGGGGACCGCATTATCCTACAATGAGCAGTTCTTC
size: NA; D: TRBD2; V: TRBV19; J: TRBJ2-1; CDR3: CASSFSGGPRQFF; DNA: TGTGCCAGTAGTTTTAGCGGGGGCCCGCGGCAGTTCTTC
size: NA; D: TRBD1; V: TRBV6-2/TRBV6-3; J: TRBJ1-5; CDR3: CASSLPPGQGNQPQHF; DNA: TGTGCCAGCAGCCTACCCCCGGGACAGGGCAATCAGCCCCAGCATTTT
size: NA; D: TRBD2; V: TRBV6-2/TRBV6-3; J: TRBJ2-3; CDR3: CASSYSLAGGPLPTDTQYF; DNA: TGTGCCAGCAGTTACTCATTAGCGGGGGGGCCCCTACCCACAGATACGCAGTATTTT
size: NA; D: NA; V: TRBV27; J: TRBJ1-6; CDR3: CATGQRNSPLHF; DNA: TGTGCCACCGGACAGCGTAATTCACCCCTCCACTTT
size: NA; D: NA; V: TRBV21-1; J: TRBJ2-7; CDR3: CASSKVSLGDRGSEQYF; DNA: TGTGCCAGCAGCAAAGTCTCGTTAGGGGACAGGGGGAGTGAGCAGTACTTC
size: NA; D: TRBD2; V: TRBV9; J: TRBJ2-3; CDR3: CASSVVAGVRTDTQYF; DNA: TGTGCCAGCAGCGTAGTAGCGGGGGTTAGGACAGATACGCAGTATTTT
size: NA; D: NA; V: TRBV5-1; J: TRBJ2-4; CDR3: CASSLGRDGIQYF; DNA: TGCGCCAGCAGCTTGGGCAGGGATGGCATCCAGTACTTC
size: NA; D: NA; V: TRBV2; J: TRBJ2-5; CDR3: CASSELPTETQYF; DNA: TGTGCCAGCAGTGAACTTCCCACTGAGACCCAGTACTTC
size: NA; D: TRBD1; V: TRBV4-1; J: TRBJ1-1; CDR3: CASSPKTGGRTEAFF; DNA: TGCGCCAGCAGCCCTAAGACAGGGGGGAGAACTGAAGCTTTCTTT
size: once; D: TRBD2; V: TRBV4-1; J: TRBJ2-7; CDR3: CASSQGLAGVYEQYF; DNA: TGCGCCAGCAGCCAAGGGCTAGCGGGGGTCTACGAGCAGTACTTC
size: NA; D: NA; V: TRBV6-1; J: TRBJ1-4; CDR3: CASSEGSPGGYEKLFF; DNA: TGTGCCAGCAGTGAAGGTTCGCCCGGAGGATATGAAAAACTGTTTTTT
size: NA; D: NA; V: TRBV6-6; J: TRBJ1-5; CDR3: CASSSGRTLTNQPQHF; DNA: TGTGCCAGCAGCTCTGGACGGACACTCACCAATCAGCCCCAGCATTTT
size: NA; D: TRBD2; V: TRBV7-9; J: TRBJ2-1; CDR3: CASSRRWDRGVNEQFF; DNA: TGTGCCAGCAGCCGAAGGTGGGACCGGGGGGTCAATGAGCAGTTCTTC
size: NA; D: TRBD2; V: TRBV28; J: TRBJ2-2; CDR3: CASSSPPAGLAGGPTGELFF; DNA: TGTGCCAGCAGTTCGCCCCCGGCCGGACTAGCGGGGGGCCCCACCGGGGAGCTGTTTTTT
size: NA; D: NA; V: TRBV7-8; J: TRBJ1-1; CDR3: CASVPTGNTEAFF; DNA: TGTGCCAGCGTCCCCACGGGGAACACTGAAGCTTTCTTT
size: NA; D: TRBD2; V: TRBV7-8; J: TRBJ2-1; CDR3: CASSGGFGGGGNEQFF; DNA: TGTGCCAGCAGCGGAGGCTTCGGCGGGGGAGGGAATGAGCAGTTCTTC
size: once; D: TRBD1; V: TRBV7-9; J: TRBJ1-5; CDR3: CASSPGTGAQPQHF; DNA: TGTGCCAGCAGTCCCGGGACAGGGGCTCAGCCCCAGCATTTT
size: NA; D: TRBD1; V: TRBV19; J: TRBJ1-1; CDR3: CASSMTGQLNTEAFF; DNA: TGTGCCAGTAGTATGACAGGGCAGTTGAACACTGAAGCTTTCTTT
size: NA; D: NA; V: TRBV19; J: TRBJ1-1; CDR3: CASSIDLWAGNTEAFF; DNA: TGTGCCAGTAGTATAGATCTATGGGCTGGGAACACTGAAGCTTTCTTT
size: NA; D: TRBD1; V: TRBV7-9; J: TRBJ1-2; CDR3: CASSFQDRGRSGYTF; DNA: TGTGCCAGCAGCTTCCAGGACAGGGGGAGAAGTGGCTACACCTTC
size: NA; D: NA; V: TRBV7-2; J: TRBJ1-1; CDR3: CASSLQRSNTEAFF; DNA: TGTGCCAGCAGCTTACAGAGGTCGAACACTGAAGCTTTCTTT
size: NA; D: NA; V: TRBV12-3/TRBV12-4; J: TRBJ1-1; CDR3: CASSLFGNTEAFF; DNA: TGTGCCAGCAGTTTATTCGGGAACACTGAAGCTTTCTTT
size: NA; D: NA; V: TRBV25-1; J: TRBJ2-3; CDR3: CASSELPVASTSTDTQYF; DNA: TGTGCCAGCAGTGAATTACCTGTAGCCTCAACGAGCACAGATACGCAGTATTTT
size: NA; D: NA; V: TRBV29-1; J: TRBJ2-6; CDR3: CSAIQDPVSGANVLTF; DNA: TGCAGCGCTATACAGGACCCCGTTTCTGGGGCCAACGTCCTGACTTTC
size: NA; D: NA; V: TRBV30; J: TRBJ1-6; CDR3: CAWRIRGEVLNSPLHF; DNA: TGTGCCTGGAGAATACGGGGGGAGGTTCTTAATTCACCCCTCCACTTT
size: NA; D: TRBD1; V: TRBV5-4; J: TRBJ1-2; CDR3: CASTRDREDYGYTF; DNA: TGTGCCAGCACCCGGGACAGGGAGGACTATGGCTACACCTTC
size: NA; D: NA; V: TRBV5-1; J: TRBJ1-3; CDR3: CASSLGGGGNTIYF; DNA: TGCGCCAGCAGCTTGGGCGGAGGCGGAAACACCATATATTTT
size: NA; D: TRBD2; V: TRBV19; J: TRBJ2-3; CDR3: CASSISVMTVLAGTDTQYF; DNA: TGTGCCAGTAGTATATCGGTCATGACGGTACTAGCGGGTACAGATACGCAGTATTTT
size: NA; D: TRBD1; V: TRBV28; J: TRBJ2-3; CDR3: CASSFPGQGDTDTQYF; DNA: TGTGCCAGCAGTTTTCCGGGACAGGGGGACACAGATACGCAGTATTTT
size: NA; D: NA; V: TRBV19; J: TRBJ1-5; CDR3: CASSIRENQPQHF; DNA: TGTGCCAGTAGTATACGAGAAAATCAGCCCCAGCATTTT
size: NA; D: TRBD1; V: TRBV6-5; J: TRBJ2-3; CDR3: CASRPSDRGTDTQYF; DNA: TGTGCCAGCAGGCCATCCGACAGGGGCACAGATACGCAGTATTTT
size: NA; D: TRBD2; V: TRBV5-1; J: TRBJ2-7; CDR3: CASRRTSGTYEQYF; DNA: TGCGCCAGCAGACGGACTAGCGGAACCTACGAGCAGTACTTC
size: NA; D: TRBD1; V: TRBV6-1; J: TRBJ2-2; CDR3: CASSEGTGFTGELFF; DNA: TGTGCCAGCAGTGAAGGGACAGGGTTCACCGGGGAGCTGTTTTTT
size: NA; D: TRBD2; V: TRBV5-1; J: TRBJ2-5; CDR3: CASSYTPAGGQETQYF; DNA: TGCGCCAGCAGTTATACTCCCGCGGGGGGCCAAGAGACCCAGTACTTC
size: NA; D: TRBD1; V: TRBV5-1; J: TRBJ1-4; CDR3: CASSSTPGTGGANEKLFF; DNA: TGCGCCAGCAGCTCTACCCCCGGGACAGGGGGCGCGAATGAAAAACTGTTTTTT
size: once; D: NA; V: TRBV14; J: TRBJ2-7; CDR3: CASSHSTGTYHSYEQYF; DNA: TGTGCCAGCAGCCATTCTACCGGGACATACCACTCCTACGAGCAGTACTTC
size: NA; D: NA; V: TRBV7-8; J: TRBJ2-3; CDR3: CASSLFRQASTDTQYF; DNA: TGTGCCAGCAGCTTATTTCGGCAGGCGAGCACAGATACGCAGTATTTT
size: NA; D: TRBD2; V: TRBV19; J: TRBJ2-3; CDR3: CASSTLPSGVTDTQYF; DNA: TGTGCCAGTAGTACCCTACCTAGCGGGGTCACAGATACGCAGTATTTT
size: NA; D: TRBD2; V: TRBV24-1; J: TRBJ2-3; CDR3: CATTQGSGGLTDTQYF; DNA: TGTGCCACCACCCAGGGTAGCGGGGGCCTCACAGATACGCAGTATTTT
size: NA; D: NA; V: TRBV18; J: TRBJ1-2; CDR3: CASSGVGSGNDGGYTF; DNA: TGTGCCAGCTCTGGCGTTGGATCGGGAAATGATGGTGGCTACACCTTC
size: NA; D: NA; V: TRBV27; J: TRBJ2-5; CDR3: CASSLLGGDQETQYF; DNA: TGTGCCAGCAGTTTATTAGGGGGGGATCAAGAGACCCAGTACTTC
size: NA; D: NA; V: TRBV7-8; J: TRBJ2-1; CDR3: CASKILVGGHDEQFF; DNA: TGTGCCAGCAAAATACTCGTGGGGGGGCATGATGAGCAGTTCTTC
size: NA; D: TRBD1; V: TRBV6-5; J: TRBJ2-7; CDR3: CASSFRDRSSYEQYF; DNA: TGTGCCAGCAGCTTCCGGGACAGGAGCTCCTACGAGCAGTACTTC